This paragraph reports one T cell receptor beta chain. The target antigen is unknown. RNA extraction and reverse transcription yielded cDNA as sequencing template. Repertoires were generated with immunoSEQ multiplex PCR, while TCRdb's copy carries only in-frame clones and drops some. The repertoire consists of 150,000 to 200,000 clones, with roughly 64% occurring once and the leading ten covering roughly 5.8%. This specimen belongs to a study of CD8+ T cells in alopecia areata. Study-wide points: Tofacitinib significantly brought down scalp clonality and expanded CD8+ clones among top 100. Uncertainty about whether baseline CD8+ expansion is linked to response remains, with one nonresponder.

CDR3 length: 15 amino acids. Germline V lookup: CDR1 LGHNA, CDR2 YNFKEQ. Trimming left V 2 bases short and J 2 bases short, with 12 bases between. Treatment given: oral pan-JAK inhibitor, 5-10 mg twice daily. T lymphocytes (CD4+ and CD8+) were sorted from PBMCs. The chain is built from TRBV4-2 and TRBJ2-5, with D hard to call. This receptor was taken from a human donor with alopecia areata. The specimen comprised CD4+ T cells sorted from blood, sampled at week 24, from a patient treated with tofacitinib. Written as DNA, the CDR3 is TGTGCCAGCAGCCAATCTGCTCGAGAACAAGAGACCCAGTACTTC. Its protein is CASSQSAREQETQYF.